A single sample gave rise to the 19 T cell receptor beta chains below, sequenced in a study of cytomegalovirus exposure and HLA in healthy donors listed by TCRdb under 2017. Library preparation used the immunoSEQ multiplex PCR assay. TCRdb's version of the immuneACCESS table is confined to in-frame rearrangements and falls short of the full clone set. An unresolved V gene accounts for under half of the shortfall where checked; the remainder is of unknown origin. The sample has some 140,000 clones on record, around 84% of them singletons. The ten largest account for approximately 2.2% of the sample. Input material: PBMCs. These receptors were collected from a human donor in good health.

V gene TRBV5-1 combines with J gene TRBJ2-7; TRBD2 matches 13 bases. The CDR3 has 14 amino acids. The germline CDR1 and CDR2 sequences are SGHRS and YFSETQ. Unmatched junction bases numbered 4, after V lost 4 bases and J lost 6 bases. The CDR3 is CASSVTSGRGEQYF. The CDR3 nucleotides read TGCGCCAGCAGCGTAACTAGCGGGAGGGGCGAGCAGTACTTC.

The chain has TRBV5-6 and TRBJ1-3, with TRBD1 identical over 8 bases. Germline V gives CDR1 SGHDT, CDR2 YYEEEE. The CDR3 has 17 residues. After removal of 6 bases from V and 0 bases from J, the junction contained 11 bases not matched to a gene. The CDR3 region is CASTTPGTGSSGNTIYF. CDR3 in DNA: TGTGCCAGCACGACCCCCGGGACAGGCAGCTCTGGAAACACCATATATTTT.

The chain employs TRBV9 and TRBJ2-1; the D is unclear. V lost 7 bases, J lost 4 bases, and 15 bases lay in between. CDR3 length equals 14 residues. The germline V gene has CDR1 SGDLS and CDR2 YYNGEE. The CDR3 DNA follows: TGTGCCAGCGCGCCGCCTTTGCCATACAATGAGCAGTTCTTC. Translated: CASAPPLPYNEQFF.

The chain links TRBV7-3 to TRBJ2-1; D gene ambiguous. Germline V CDR1 and CDR2: SGHTA, FQGTGA. The CDR3 runs 12 residues. V dropped 4 bases and J dropped 11 bases, with 12 bases sitting between them. As DNA, the CDR3 is TGTGCCAGCAGCTCCTATGATCGTCAGCAGTTCTTC. Protein sequence: CASSSYDRQQFF.

This chain joins TRBV4-1 and TRBJ2-7, with 7 nucleotides matching TRBD2. Germline CDR1 is MGHRA and CDR2 is YSYEKL. J gave up 4 bases and V 5 bases, and 14 bases lay outside the gene matches. The CDR3 is 16 residues long. Here the CDR3 DNA reads TGCGCCAGCAGCGAATTCCTTGGGCTAGCGGCTTACGAGCAGTACTTC. Its translation: CASSEFLGLAAYEQYF.

The chain carries TRBV2 and TRBJ1-6; perhaps TRBD1 as D (5 bases). CDR3 length: 17 residues. Trimming took off 6 bases at V and 14 bases at J, with 29 bases between the two ends. Germline CDR1 is SNHLY and CDR2 is FYNNEI. CDR3 in amino acids: CASRALAGGTQQGTLHF. The CDR3 coding sequence is TGTGCCAGCAGGGCCCTCGCTGGAGGGACCCAGCAGGGAACCCTCCACTTT.

This clone appeared a few times. The chain joins TRBV6-6 to TRBJ2-2, with D unresolved. V shed 2 bases and J shed 5 bases, with 6 bases lying between them. The CDR3 has 13 amino acids. The V gene's germline CDR1 is MNHNY and CDR2 SVGAGI (reference sequence). CDR3 in amino acids: CASSYGLTGELFF. DNA for the CDR3: TGTGCCAGCAGTTACGGGCTGACCGGGGAGCTGTTTTTT.

This chain connects TRBV9 to TRBJ2-5; 9 bases fit TRBD2. The junction had 8 bases not matched to a gene; V was cut back by 1 base and J by 1 base. Looked up from germline, CDR1 is SGDLS and CDR2 is YYNGEE. This CDR3 has 17 amino acids. CDR3 sequence: CASSVRPSGDRQETQYF. The CDR3 nucleotides are TGTGCCAGCAGCGTAAGGCCTAGCGGGGACCGCCAAGAGACCCAGTACTTC.

This chain links TRBV4-1 with TRBJ1-6; 8 bases match TRBD1. The CDR3 is made up of 15 amino acids. Germline V CDR1 and CDR2: MGHRA, YSYEKL. J gave up 7 bases and V 1 base, and 3 bases lay outside the gene matches. In DNA, the CDR3 is TGCGCCAGCAGCCAAGGGGGGACAGGCAATTCACCCCTCCACTTT. Translating it yields CASSQGGTGNSPLHF.

The chain has TRBV14 and TRBJ2-4; the match to TRBD1 covers 10 bases. CDR3 length: 16 amino acids. Germline V CDR1 and CDR2: SGHDN, FVKESK. V lost 5 bases to trimming and J lost 2 bases; unmatched junction nucleotides: 6. Here the CDR3 DNA reads TGTGCCAGCAGCGCGGGACAGGGGCTTTCCAAAAACATTCAGTACTTC. Translating it yields CASSAGQGLSKNIQYF.

V is TRBV27 and J is TRBJ1-2, with D possibly TRBD1 on 6 matching bases. V gave up 6 bases and J gave up 2 bases, with 10 bases separating them. Germline V gives CDR1 MNHEY, CDR2 SMNVEV (reference sequence). This CDR3 region has 13 residues. CDR3 sequence: CASSQGNNYGYTF. The CDR3 nucleotides read TGTGCCAGCAGCCAGGGGAACAACTATGGCTACACCTTC.

The chain employs TRBV28 and TRBJ2-7; no definite D call. Germline V gene lookup returns CDR1 MDHEN and CDR2 SYDVKM. Trimming removed 6 bases at V and 2 bases at J, with 5 bases between. The CDR3 consists of 11 residues. CDR3: CASSETYEQYF. CDR3 in DNA: TGTGCCAGCAGCGAGACCTACGAGCAGTACTTC.

V is TRBV7-2 and J is TRBJ2-7; 12 bases align to TRBD2. V was clipped by 3 bases and J by 0 bases; unmatched bases: 6. This CDR3 has 17 amino acids. Germline V gene data show CDR1 as SGHTA and CDR2 as FQGNSA. The CDR3: CASSFPLAGGFSYEQYF. The CDR3 DNA sequence: TGTGCCAGCAGCTTCCCCCTAGCGGGAGGGTTCTCCTACGAGCAGTACTTC.

The CDR3, as DNA: TGCAGCGTTCGACAGGGGCCATTAAGTGAGCAGTACTTC. Amino acid sequence: CSVRQGPLSEQYF. This rearrangement joins TRBV29-1 to TRBJ2-7; 8 bases are shared with TRBD1. This CDR3 has 13 residues. V shed 5 bases and J 7 bases; nucleotides not matched to a gene: 10. Germline CDR1 and CDR2: SQVTM and ANQGSEA.

The chain couples TRBV5-6 to TRBJ2-7, with 8 bases that match TRBD2. Germline V gives CDR1 SGHDT, CDR2 YYEEEE. Trimming removed 1 base from V and 3 bases from J; junction bases left unmatched: 3. The CDR3 loop spans 14 amino acids. CDR3 protein: CASSLTSGSYEQYF. In DNA form, the CDR3 reads TGTGCCAGCAGCTTGACTAGCGGCAGCTACGAGCAGTACTTC.

The rearrangement links TRBV13 to TRBJ1-2, with no clear D. V shed 2 bases and J shed 2 bases, with 6 bases lying between them. The length of the CDR3 is 13 residues. CDR1 and CDR2 from the germline V gene are PRHDT and FYEKMQ (reference sequence). CDR3 DNA sequence: TGTGCCAGCAGCTTAAGAGCCAACTATGGCTACACCTTC. This encodes CASSLRANYGYTF.

This clone is medium-sized. The rearrangement links TRBV29-1 to TRBJ2-1, with 10 bases matching TRBD2. The CDR3 is 13 amino acids. Germline loops: CDR1 SQVTM, CDR2 ANQGSEA. This CDR3 is CTGTSGVYHEQFF. In DNA, the CDR3 is TGCACCGGTACTAGCGGGGTTTACCATGAGCAGTTCTTC.

The V gene is TRBV4-3, the J gene TRBJ2-7; TRBD1 aligns across 9 bases. The germline gives CDR1 LGHNA, CDR2 YSLEER. The CDR3 sequence is 16 residues long. Trimming at V came to 1 base and at J to 5 bases, leaving 9 bases not matched to a gene. CDR3 bases: TGCGCCAGCAGCCAAGTAGGGACAGGGCATTACAACGAGCAGTACTTC. Protein product: CASSQVGTGHYNEQYF.

This chain connects TRBV2 to TRBJ1-5, with D possibly TRBD1 on 5 matching bases. Trimming stripped 3 bases from V and 1 base from J, with 10 bases between. CDR1 and CDR2 from the germline V gene are SNHLY and FYNNEI. This CDR3 region has 15 residues. The DNA for the CDR3 is TGTGCCAGCAGTGACGGGGGGAAAAGCAATCAGCCCCAGCATTTT. Translation: CASSDGGKSNQPQHF.